The rows below give T cell receptor beta chains drawn from one sample of a study of shared clonotypes between healthy human individuals. Clones were sequenced by immunoSEQ multiplex PCR, and TCRdb holds only the in-frame ones, with some missing. Of about 1.1 million clones listed, 78% are singletons. Source material: memory CD4+ T cells from PBMCs. The receptor source for this set is a man between 18 and 35 years old in good health. Some clones in this sample may be carry-over from other donors' samples. The CDR3 runs from the conserved cysteine through the conserved F or W. Each record gives: D gene, J gene, clone size, V gene, CDR3 protein, CDR3 DNA. The D gene is left open where the match is weak. Clone sizes are given selectively: once, few, many, or a class where the clone is expanded.

TRBD2	TRBJ2-5	.	TRBV30	CAWELAGGRETQYF	TGTGCCTGGGAGTTAGCGGGGGGGAGAGAGACCCAGTACTTC
.	TRBJ2-2	.	TRBV5-1	CASSSRGLITNTGELFF	TGCGCCAGCAGCTCCCGCGGACTAATAACGAACACCGGGGAGCTGTTTTTT
.	TRBJ1-1	.	TRBV2	CASSRPPGNTEAFF	TGTGCCAGCAGTCGACCCCCAGGTAACACTGAAGCTTTCTTT
.	TRBJ1-2	.	TRBV29-1	CSAEQGANYGYTF	TGCAGCGCCGAGCAGGGAGCTAACTATGGCTACACCTTC
.	TRBJ2-7	.	TRBV6-1	CASSERGGPYEQYF	TGTGCCAGCAGTGAAAGGGGGGGTCCCTACGAGCAGTACTTC
.	TRBJ2-1	.	TRBV5-1	CASRPSEEKSNEQFF	TGCGCCAGCCGACCTAGTGAGGAAAAAAGCAATGAGCAGTTCTTC
.	TRBJ2-7	.	TRBV10-3	CAISEGTEQYF	TGTGCCATCAGTGAGGGGACCGAGCAGTACTTC
TRBD1	TRBJ1-4	.	TRBV5-1	CASSPGQGIEKLFF	TGCGCCAGCAGCCCGGGACAGGGGATTGAAAAACTGTTTTTT
.	TRBJ2-5	.	TRBV7-8	CASSFHGDETQYF	TGTGCCAGCAGCTTTCACGGGGACGAGACCCAGTACTTC
.	TRBJ2-7	.	TRBV27	CASSRGGMGSYEQYF	TGTGCCAGCAGTCGAGGAGGGATGGGATCCTACGAGCAGTACTTC
TRBD1	TRBJ2-7	.	TRBV27	CASSPILQGSYEQYF	TGTGCCAGCAGTCCCATATTACAGGGGTCCTACGAGCAGTACTTC
TRBD1	TRBJ2-5	many	TRBV5-1	CASSLGQGANQETQYF	TGCGCCAGCAGCTTGGGTCAGGGGGCGAACCAAGAGACCCAGTACTTC
TRBD1	TRBJ1-4	.	TRBV18	CASSLRQGATNEKLFF	TGTGCCAGCTCGCTGCGCCAGGGGGCAACTAATGAAAAACTGTTTTTT
.	TRBJ1-2	.	TRBV18	CASSDYDRNYGYTF	TGTGCCAGCTCAGATTACGACAGAAACTATGGCTACACCTTC
.	TRBJ2-6	many	TRBV7-8	CASSLVVVSGANVLTF	TGTGCCAGCAGCTTAGTCGTCGTCTCTGGGGCCAACGTCCTGACTTTC
.	TRBJ2-7	.	TRBV7-9	CASSPKGPAYEQYF	TGTGCCAGCAGCCCAAAGGGACCGGCCTACGAGCAGTACTTC
TRBD1	TRBJ2-7	once	TRBV6-1	CASSRDRASYEQYF	TGTGCCAGCAGTCGAGACAGGGCCTCCTACGAGCAGTACTTC
.	TRBJ2-4	.	TRBV27	CASSLRGGELGIQYF	TGTGCCAGCAGTTTAAGGGGGGGAGAGTTGGGCATTCAGTACTTC
.	TRBJ1-1	.	TRBV6-6	CASSTYGRGMNTEAFF	TGTGCCAGCAGTACCTATGGAAGGGGCATGAACACTGAAGCTTTCTTT
.	TRBJ2-1	.	TRBV7-6	CASSLAFRGNMRTQGQFF	TGTGCCAGCAGCTTAGCTTTCCGGGGTAACATGCGGACGCAGGGGCAGTTCTTC
.	TRBJ2-7	few	TRBV20-1	CSASGGYEQYF	TGCAGTGCTAGTGGCGGTTACGAGCAGTACTTC
.	TRBJ2-1	.	TRBV29-1	CSVDWGSSYNEQFF	TGCAGCGTTGATTGGGGTAGCTCCTACAATGAGCAGTTCTTC
.	TRBJ2-7	.	TRBV29-1	CSVETDGAYEQYF	TGCAGCGTTGAGACGGACGGGGCCTACGAGCAGTACTTC
TRBD2	TRBJ2-1	once	TRBV29-1	CSVAPGLAGVHEQFF	TGCAGCGTTGCTCCGGGACTAGCGGGAGTCCATGAGCAGTTCTTC
TRBD2	TRBJ2-1	.	TRBV4-1	CASSHPSGTSVLNEQFF	TGCGCCAGCAGCCACCCCTCCGGGACTAGTGTGCTCAATGAGCAGTTCTTC
.	TRBJ1-3	few	TRBV30	CAWSAMGGRGNTIYF	TGTGCCTGGAGTGCCATGGGGGGCCGGGGAAACACCATATATTTT
TRBD1	TRBJ1-1	.	TRBV5-1	CASSLGDRGEAFF	TGCGCCAGCAGCTTGGGTGACAGGGGTGAAGCTTTCTTT
.	TRBJ1-2	.	TRBV5-1	CASSPAGTPANYGYTF	TGCGCCAGCAGCCCGGCCGGGACACCAGCTAACTATGGCTACACCTTC
TRBD1	TRBJ2-7	.	TRBV7-8	CASSLAQGFHEQYF	TGTGCCAGCAGCTTAGCACAGGGGTTCCACGAGCAGTACTTC
.	TRBJ1-1	.	TRBV5-6	CASSFVSDWTEAFF	TGTGCCAGCAGTTTTGTCTCCGATTGGACTGAAGCTTTCTTT
TRBD1	TRBJ1-2	.	TRBV28	CASSSPGTAYNYGYTF	TGTGCCAGCAGTTCCCCCGGGACAGCCTATAACTATGGCTACACCTTC
.	TRBJ2-7	many	TRBV6-1	CASSREGAQYF	TGTGCCAGCAGCAGGGAAGGGGCGCAGTACTTC
.	TRBJ2-5	.	TRBV4-1	CASSQDRISRETQYF	TGCGCCAGCAGCCAAGATCGGATTTCGAGGGAGACCCAGTACTTC
TRBD1	TRBJ1-2	.	TRBV28	CASRGQGVGYTF	TGTGCCAGCAGGGGACAGGGGGTTGGCTACACCTTC
TRBD2	TRBJ2-7	.	TRBV28	CASTHPGLAGRYEQYF	TGTGCCAGCACCCACCCTGGACTAGCGGGAAGGTACGAGCAGTACTTC
.	TRBJ1-1	.	TRBV6-5	CASSPSLGRTEAFF	TGTGCCAGCAGTCCCTCGTTAGGGCGGACTGAAGCTTTCTTT
.	TRBJ1-1	once	TRBV5-1	CASSPTGARVTEAFF	TGCGCCAGCAGCCCCACCGGGGCGAGGGTGACTGAAGCTTTCTTT
TRBD1	TRBJ2-2	.	TRBV29-1	CSVVGQGNTGELFF	TGCAGCGTTGTCGGACAGGGGAACACCGGGGAGCTGTTTTTT
.	TRBJ1-1	.	TRBV13	CATRRTNTEAFF	TGTGCCACCCGACGGACCAACACTGAAGCTTTCTTT
.	TRBJ2-7	.	TRBV27	CASSLSWQGGYEQYF	TGTGCCAGCAGTTTATCGTGGCAGGGAGGCTACGAGCAGTACTTC
.	TRBJ2-2	.	TRBV5-1	CASSLDATGNTGELFF	TGCGCCAGCAGCTTGGACGCGACAGGGAACACCGGGGAGCTGTTTTTT
.	TRBJ2-2	.	TRBV7-9	CASSLRLTNTGELFF	TGTGCCAGCAGCTTAAGACTTACGAACACCGGGGAGCTGTTTTTT
TRBD1	TRBJ1-5	.	TRBV4-1	CASSPAGTGLQPQHF	TGCGCCAGCAGCCCCGCCGGGACAGGGTTACAGCCCCAGCATTTT
TRBD1	TRBJ2-2	.	TRBV5-4	CASSLAPQGAGGELFF	TGTGCCAGCAGCTTGGCCCCTCAGGGGGCTGGCGGGGAGCTGTTTTTT
TRBD1	TRBJ2-3	.	TRBV18	CASLDRGSTDTQYF	TGTGCCAGCCTCGACAGGGGGAGCACAGATACGCAGTATTTT
.	TRBJ1-1	once	TRBV27	CASIQATEAFF	TGTGCCAGCATTCAGGCAACTGAAGCTTTCTTT
.	TRBJ1-2	.	TRBV27	CASSLGGRSGYTF	TGTGCCAGCAGTTTGGGGGGGCGGAGTGGCTACACCTTC
.	TRBJ1-2	.	TRBV5-1	CASSFGTNYGYTF	TGCGCCAGCAGCTTCGGAACTAACTATGGCTACACCTTC
.	TRBJ2-2	once	TRBV9	CASSASTGELFF	TGTGCCAGCAGCGCATCGACCGGGGAGCTGTTTTTT
.	TRBJ2-3	.	TRBV5-4	CASSLGAVNTDTQYF	TGTGCCAGCAGCTTGGGGGCCGTCAACACAGATACGCAGTATTTT
.	TRBJ2-3	.	TRBV11-2	CASSLAATDTQYF	TGTGCCAGCAGCTTAGCAGCGACAGATACGCAGTATTTT
.	TRBJ1-3	.	TRBV28	CASSPDVARNTIYF	TGTGCCAGCAGTCCGGACGTTGCCCGAAACACCATATATTTT